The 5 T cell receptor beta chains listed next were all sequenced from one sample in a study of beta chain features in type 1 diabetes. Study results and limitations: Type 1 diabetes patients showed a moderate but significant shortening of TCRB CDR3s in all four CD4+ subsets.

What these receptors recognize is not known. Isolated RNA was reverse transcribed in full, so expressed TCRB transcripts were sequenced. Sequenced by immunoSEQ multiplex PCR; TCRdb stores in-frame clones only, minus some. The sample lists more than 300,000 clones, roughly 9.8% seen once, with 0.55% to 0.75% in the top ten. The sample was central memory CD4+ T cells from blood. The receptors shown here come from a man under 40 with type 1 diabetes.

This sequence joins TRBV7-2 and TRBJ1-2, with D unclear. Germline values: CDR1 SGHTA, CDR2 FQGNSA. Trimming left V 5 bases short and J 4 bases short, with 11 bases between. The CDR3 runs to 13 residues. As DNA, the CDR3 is TGTGCCAGCAGCGCCGGCCGGTCCTATGGCTACACCTTC. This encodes CASSAGRSYGYTF.

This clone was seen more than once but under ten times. CDR3 DNA sequence: TGTGCCACCAGCAGTCACAGGGGTCGAGGCACTGAAGCTTTCTTT. Translation: CATSSHRGRGTEAFF. This sequence joins TRBV15 and TRBJ1-1; 7 positions match TRBD1. V dropped 3 bases and J dropped 4; count of bases not matched to a gene: 8. The CDR3 spans 15 residues. Germline-derived CDR1 and CDR2 are LNHNV and YYDKDF (reference sequence).

The CDR3 DNA is TGTGCCAGCATCCGGGACAGGGGCGTCGAAGATACGCAGTATTTT. Its protein product is CASIRDRGVEDTQYF. The chain employs TRBV2 and TRBJ2-3, with TRBD1 identical over 10 bases. Trimming removed 7 bases from V and 5 bases from J; junction bases left unmatched: 9. The CDR3 consists of 15 residues. Germline V gene data show CDR1 as SNHLY and CDR2 as FYNNEI.

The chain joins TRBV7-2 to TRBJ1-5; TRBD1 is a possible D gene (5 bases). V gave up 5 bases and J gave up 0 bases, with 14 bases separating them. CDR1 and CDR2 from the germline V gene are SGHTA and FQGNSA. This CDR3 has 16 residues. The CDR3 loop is CASSRDRSYSNQPQHF. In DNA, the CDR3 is TGTGCCAGCAGCCGCGACAGATCTTATAGCAATCAGCCCCAGCATTTT.

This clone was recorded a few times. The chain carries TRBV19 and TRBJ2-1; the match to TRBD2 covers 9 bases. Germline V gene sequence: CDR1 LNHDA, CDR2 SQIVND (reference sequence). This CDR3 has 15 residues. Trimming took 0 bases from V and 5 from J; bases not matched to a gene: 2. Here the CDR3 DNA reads TGTGCCAGTAGTATAGATAGCGGGGGACACAATGAGCAGTTCTTC. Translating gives CASSIDSGGHNEQFF.